The 5 T cell receptor beta chains presented below share a single source sample, sequenced in a study of CD8 T cells in ankylosing spondylitis. TCRdb redid the calling of the 5' RACE reads with MiXCR, one entry per CDR3 protein. Of almost 250,000 distinct CDR3 sequences in the sample, around 32% were seen once. The sample taken for sequencing was blood, either unsorted or a sorted T cell fraction (not recorded which). The receptors shown here come from a male donor with ankylosing spondylitis or in good health (not recorded which).

The rearrangement joins TRBV12-3 or TRBV12-4 to TRBJ2-1, with 7 bases identical to TRBD1. The V and J ends lost 3 bases and 5 bases, in that order; junction bases with no gene match: 10. The CDR3 loop spans 16 amino acids. CDR3 amino acids: CASSFRFQQGNNEQFF. The CDR3 DNA is TGTGCCAGCAGTTTCCGGTTTCAACAGGGGAACAATGAGCAGTTCTTC.

The chain carries TRBV12-3 or TRBV12-4 and TRBJ2-5; TRBD1 matches 7 bases. CDR3 length equals 13 residues. J was trimmed by 5 bases and V by 5 bases; bases with no gene match: 5. The CDR3 DNA follows: TGTGCCAGCAGTCTAACAGGGGAGGAGACCCAGTACTTC. Translation: CASSLTGEETQYF.

This clonotype has a handful of counts. This chain links TRBV20-1 with TRBJ1-2; D gene ambiguous. Germline CDR1 and CDR2: DFQATT and SNEGSKA (reference sequence). The V gene lost 6 bases and the J gene lost 5 bases, with 7 bases spanning the gap. The CDR3 runs 10 residues. CDR3 sequence reads: CSARQYGYTF. The CDR3, as DNA: TGCAGTGCCCGCCAATATGGCTACACCTTC.

The genes are TRBV20-1 and TRBJ2-5, with TRBD1 identical over 8 bases. CDR1 is DFQATT, CDR2 SNEGSKA, per germline (reference sequence). The CDR3 is made up of 15 amino acids. The CDR3 nucleotides are TGCAGGGCCCCCAGGGGACAGGCGGGGCGGGAGACCCAGTACTTC. Translation gives CRAPRGQAGRETQYF.

This clonotype was detected only a few times. The CDR3, as DNA: TGTGCCAGCTATCGGATTGGCAGGGGCTACAATGAGCAGTTCTTC. Protein: CASYRIGRGYNEQFF. The rearrangement joins TRBV27 to TRBJ2-1; D might be TRBD1 (6 bases). Between the trimmed V and J ends, which lost 8 bases and 3 bases, there was a span of 17 bases. This CDR3 is 15 amino acids long. In germline, CDR1 is MNHEY, CDR2 SMNVEV (reference sequence).